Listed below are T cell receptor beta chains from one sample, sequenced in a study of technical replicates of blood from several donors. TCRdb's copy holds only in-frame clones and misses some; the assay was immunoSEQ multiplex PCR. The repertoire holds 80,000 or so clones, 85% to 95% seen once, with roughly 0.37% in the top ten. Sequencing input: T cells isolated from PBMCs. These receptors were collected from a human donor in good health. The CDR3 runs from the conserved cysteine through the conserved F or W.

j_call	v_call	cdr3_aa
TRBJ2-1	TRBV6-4	CASSARLATYYNEQFF
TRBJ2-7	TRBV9	CASSAGGGDYGTGINEQYF
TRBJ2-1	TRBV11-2	CASSPQGLSTGNEQFF
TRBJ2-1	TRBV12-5	CASGLGRTGRNNEQFF
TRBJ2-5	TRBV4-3	CASSQVFVTGRETQYF
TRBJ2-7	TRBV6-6	CASRTGVDYEQYF
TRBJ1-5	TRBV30	CAWSKGLGNQPQHF
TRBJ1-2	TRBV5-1	CASSLGQDNYGYTF
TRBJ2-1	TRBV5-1	CASTWGVNSHNEQFF
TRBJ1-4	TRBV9	CASSVDNWDEKLFF
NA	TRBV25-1	CASLPSREGYEQYF
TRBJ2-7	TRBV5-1	CASSLELAGTYEQYF
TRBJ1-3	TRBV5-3	CARSLEGAGTVNTIYF
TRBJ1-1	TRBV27	CASGRTRGFTEAFF
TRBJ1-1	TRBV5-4	CASSLNSRVNTEAFF
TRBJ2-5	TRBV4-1	CASSQDPGNQYF
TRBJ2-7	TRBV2	CASSEGTSGNSYEQYF